This T cell receptor (beta chain) derives from a study of cytomegalovirus exposure and HLA in healthy donors. Study-level points and caveats: For TCR beta chains, V- and J-gene trimming was later linked to a missense DCLRE1C variant. Among immune exposure information, only CMV serostatus was available.

As for this clone: The antigen is not known.

PCR involved 60 Vbeta and 13 Jbeta primers. Here immunoSEQ multiplex PCR was the method, and the copy in TCRdb shows in-frame clones only, minus some. The data show about 130,000 clones, with 75% to 90% seen just once and under 7.5% held by the top ten. The V gene's germline CDR1 is MDHEN and CDR2 SYDVKM. The CDR3 is made up of 15 amino acids. V was pared by 5 bases and J by 0 bases, with 13 bases between. This TCR was recovered from a woman in her thirties in good health and CMV-seropositive. The V and J genes are TRBV28 and TRBJ1-1, with unresolved D. Sequenced input: PBMCs. The CDR3 spells CASSPSLAMNTEAFF. Written as DNA, the CDR3 is TGTGCCAGCAGTCCCTCACTTGCTATGAACACTGAAGCTTTCTTT.